This T cell receptor beta chain came from a study of shared clonotypes between healthy human individuals. Assay: immunoSEQ multiplex PCR; the TCRdb copy retains only in-frame clones and omits some. The repertoire has 2 million to 2.5 million clones, less than 95% of them found once; the top ten carry 0.9% to 1.4%. As defined, naive CD8 cells were CD45RO-negative and positively selected for CCR7, with terminally differentiated effector memory CD45RA+ cells excluded. Study-wide points: The sole specimen, blood, was sampled, and tissue repertoires likely differ.

Concerning this clone itself: Its cognate antigen is unknown.

Sample: naive CD8+ T cells sorted from blood. The receptor was isolated from a man aged 18 to 29 in good health.

CDR3 protein: CASSTRGDREGYEQYF. CDR3 bases: TGCGCCAGCAGCACGCGAGGGGACAGGGAGGGCTACGAGCAGTACTTC. This chain uses TRBV4-1 with TRBJ2-7, with 9 bases lining up with TRBD1. J gave up 3 bases and V 5 bases, and 11 bases lay outside the gene matches. CDR3 length: 16 amino acids. The germline V gene has CDR1 MGHRA and CDR2 YSYEKL.